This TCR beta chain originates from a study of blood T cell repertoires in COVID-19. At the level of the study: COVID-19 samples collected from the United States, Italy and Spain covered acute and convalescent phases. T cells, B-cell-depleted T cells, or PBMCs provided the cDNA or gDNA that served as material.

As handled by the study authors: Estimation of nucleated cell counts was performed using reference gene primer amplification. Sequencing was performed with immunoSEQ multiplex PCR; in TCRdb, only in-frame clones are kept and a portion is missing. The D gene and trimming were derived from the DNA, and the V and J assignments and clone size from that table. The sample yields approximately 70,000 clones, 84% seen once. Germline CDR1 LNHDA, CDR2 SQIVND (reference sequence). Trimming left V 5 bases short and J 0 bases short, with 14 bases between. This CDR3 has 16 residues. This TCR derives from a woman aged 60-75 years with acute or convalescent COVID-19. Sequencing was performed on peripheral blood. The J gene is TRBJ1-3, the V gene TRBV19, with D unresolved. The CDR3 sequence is CASSGLHRSSGNTIYF. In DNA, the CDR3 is TGTGCCAGTAGTGGACTCCACAGAAGCTCTGGAAACACCATATATTTT.